The clone carrying this T cell receptor (delta chain) was counted once. Its target is unknown. The sample originates from a study of human gamma delta and Vdelta1 T cells. Broader study findings: Acute myeloid leukemia was reportedly broadly targeted by polyclonal Delta One T cells.

This CDR3 spans 22 amino acids. Trimming at V came to 0 bases and at J to 1 base, leaving 23 bases not matched to a gene. CDR1 and CDR2 (germline): TSWWSYY, QGS. TCRdb reapplied CATT to the PCR reads. The sample consists of about 13,000 delta-chain clones, around 49% of them appearing once. The sample taken for sequencing was Vdelta1 gamma-delta T cells from blood grown in culture (DOT cells). This sequence originates from a human donor in good health. This chain links TRDV1 with TRDJ1; 7 bases align to TRDD3. The CDR3 bases are TGTGCTCTTGGGGAACTAGGGCTGCTGGTACTGGGGACGCAGCGAGGCACCGATAAACTCATCTTT. Translating it yields CALGELGLLVLGTQRGTDKLIF.